This passage covers 10 T cell receptor beta chains from one sample sequenced in a study of cytomegalovirus exposure and HLA in healthy donors (TCRdb year 2017). The library was built by means of the immunoSEQ multiplex PCR assay. A mixture of 60 forward primers for TCR Vbeta segments and 13 reverse primers for TCR Jbeta segments was used in the multiplex PCR. This immuneACCESS table, as held by TCRdb, lists in-frame sequences with V and J called but not all clones. Of the missing ones, under half trace to an unresolved V gene in checked studies; the others have no known cause. The sample data list 150,000 to 200,000 clones, and approximately 78% of these were observed just once. Around 9.1% of the sample is taken by the ten largest. The sample was PBMCs. These receptors all come from a male donor in good health and CMV-seropositive.

The chain uses TRBV6-1 and TRBJ1-1, with TRBD1 as a possible D gene (5 bases). Deletions cut 2 bases from V and 4 bases from J, with 8 bases between. CDR1 and CDR2 from the germline V gene are MNHNS and SASEGT. This CDR3 region has 13 residues. The CDR3 sequence is CASSEIQGTEAFF. The CDR3 nucleotides are TGTGCCAGCAGTGAAATTCAGGGCACTGAAGCTTTCTTT.

The V gene is TRBV6-5, the J gene TRBJ2-3; maybe TRBD2 (5 bases). Germline-derived CDR1 and CDR2 are MNHEY and SVGAGI. V dropped 7 bases and J dropped 5 bases, with 10 bases sitting between them. The CDR3 is 12 amino acids. The CDR3 spells CASIGLGDTQYF. The CDR3 bases are TGTGCCAGCATAGGACTCGGAGATACGCAGTATTTT.

This clone has only a few counts. The chain recombines TRBV5-1 with TRBJ1-1, with D unclear. The CDR3 is 12 amino acids. From germline, CDR1 is SGHRS and CDR2 YFSETQ. Trimming took off 4 bases at V and 3 bases at J, with 7 bases between the two ends. The CDR3 DNA follows: TGCGCCAGCAGCCGGAGGGACACTGAAGCTTTCTTT. It yields the protein CASSRRDTEAFF.

The V call is TRBV7-9, the J call TRBJ1-1; no definite D call. CDR1 and CDR2 (germline): SEHNR, FQNEAQ (reference sequence). The length of the CDR3 is 14 residues. V was shortened by 1 base and J by 4 bases, with 10 bases between the two germline ends. The CDR3 is CASSLGGSATEAFF. CDR3 DNA sequence: TGTGCCAGCAGCTTAGGAGGGTCTGCCACTGAAGCTTTCTTT.

This clone was seen once. The genes are TRBV27 and TRBJ1-4, with a possible D match to TRBD1 (5 bases). The CDR3 contains 12 residues. V gave up 6 bases and J gave up 8 bases, with 10 bases separating them. Germline V gene sequence: CDR1 MNHEY, CDR2 SMNVEV (reference sequence). CDR3 protein: CASSRVGEKLFF. In DNA, the CDR3 is TGTGCCAGCAGCAGGGTTGGGGAAAAACTGTTTTTT.

This sequence joins TRBV4-3 and TRBJ1-2; 8 positions agree with TRBD1. J gave up 8 bases and V 0 bases, and 8 bases lay outside the gene matches. CDR3 size: 15 residues. Germline CDR1 reads LGHNA; CDR2 reads YSLEER. The CDR3 DNA reads TGCGCCAGCAGCCAAGATAAGGCAGGGGGCGAAGGCTACACCTTC. Its translation is CASSQDKAGGEGYTF.

The CDR3 sequence: CASTLISGLAGGKYNEQFF. The CDR3 nucleotides are TGTGCCAGCACTCTTATTTCTGGGCTAGCGGGAGGGAAGTACAATGAGCAGTTCTTC. This chain joins TRBV28 and TRBJ2-1; TRBD2 aligns across 12 bases. CDR1 and CDR2 from the germline V gene are MDHEN and SYDVKM. CDR3 length: 19 amino acids. Trimming removed 7 bases from V and 4 bases from J; junction bases left unmatched: 17.

The genes are TRBV5-4 and TRBJ1-2, with 7 bases lining up with TRBD1. Trimming at V came to 7 bases and at J to 0 bases, leaving 6 bases not matched to a gene. Germline assignment: CDR1 SGHNT and CDR2 YYREEE (reference sequence). This CDR3 is built from 14 residues. The CDR3: CASVQGQTNYGYTF. Here the CDR3 DNA reads TGTGCCAGCGTTCAGGGACAGACTAACTATGGCTACACCTTC.

The gene calls are TRBV4-3 and TRBJ1-1, with 9 positions matching TRBD1. This CDR3 spans 16 amino acids. Germline loops: CDR1 LGHNA, CDR2 YSLEER. V was clipped by 0 bases and J by 4 bases; unmatched bases: 6. CDR3 sequence reads: CASSQEAQGARTEAFF. CDR3 bases: TGCGCCAGCAGCCAAGAGGCACAGGGGGCGCGCACTGAAGCTTTCTTT.

This sequence joins TRBV7-2 and TRBJ2-7; weak D call: TRBD2 (6 bases). Trimming pared 3 bases from V and 2 bases from J, leaving 11 bases between. Germline V gene lookup returns CDR1 SGHTA and CDR2 FQGNSA. The CDR3 runs to 14 residues. This CDR3 reads CASSFRLVAYEQYF. In DNA form, the CDR3 reads TGTGCCAGCAGCTTTAGACTAGTCGCCTACGAGCAGTACTTC.